Following are 9 T cell receptor beta chains from one sample sequenced in a study of radiotherapy plus CTLA-4 blockade in lung cancer. Measured with immunoSEQ multiplex PCR; TCRdb has only the in-frame clones, and not every one. The sample contains 71,000 or so clones, around nine tenths of which appear only once. Sequencing used peripheral blood, obtained from a patient treated with radiotherapy plus ipilimumab. The receptors were gathered from a human donor with non-small cell lung cancer who had stable disease on radiotherapy plus ipilimumab.

V gene TRBV5-1 combines with J gene TRBJ2-3; 7 positions agree with TRBD1. Trimming at V came to 0 bases and at J to 5 bases, leaving 0 bases not matched to a gene. The CDR3 is 13 residues long. In germline, CDR1 is SGHRS, CDR2 YFSETQ. The CDR3 region is CASSLDRGDTQYF. CDR3 sequence (DNA): TGCGCCAGCAGCTTGGACAGGGGAGATACGCAGTATTTT.

This chain links TRBV6-5 with TRBJ2-5; tentative D call: TRBD2 (5 bases). The V and J ends lost 2 bases and 11 bases respectively, with 12 bases between them. Germline loops: CDR1 MNHEY, CDR2 SVGAGI. The CDR3 consists of 12 residues. The CDR3 nucleotides read TGTGCCAGCAGTTACCGGGGTCGACAACAGTACTTC. This gives the protein CASSYRGRQQYF.

This chain links TRBV5-4 with TRBJ2-5, with 9 bases that match TRBD1. The V segment lost 3 bases and the J segment 5 bases; nucleotides outside the gene matches: 11. This CDR3 is built from 16 residues. Germline V gene data show CDR1 as SGHNT and CDR2 as YYREEE (reference sequence). CDR3 in amino acids: CASSSNRGRGGETQYF. As DNA, the CDR3 is TGTGCCAGCAGCTCTAACAGGGGGCGAGGAGGGGAGACCCAGTACTTC.

The rearrangement links TRBV7-2 to TRBJ2-1; D is possibly TRBD2 (5 bases). Trimming left V 7 bases short and J 2 bases short, with 15 bases between. From germline, CDR1 is SGHTA and CDR2 FQGNSA. This CDR3 spans 15 amino acids. The CDR3 region is CASTETGFPYNEQFF. CDR3 bases: TGTGCCAGCACCGAGACGGGGTTCCCCTACAATGAGCAGTTCTTC. Full variable domain (rest looked up from reference TRBV7-2 and TRBJ2-1): GAGVSQSPSNKVTEKGKDVELRCDPISGHTALYWYRQSLGQGLEFLIYFQGNSAPDKSGLPSDRFSAERTGGSVSTLTIQRTQQEDSAVYLCASTETGFPYNEQFFGPGTRLTVL.

The chain is built from TRBV5-1 and TRBJ2-1; 12 bases are shared with TRBD2. This CDR3 is 15 amino acids long. V gave up 4 bases and J gave up 7 bases; unmatched junction bases: 6. Germline CDR1 is SGHRS and CDR2 is YFSETQ. The CDR3 DNA reads TGCGCCAGCAGCACTAGCGGGGGGCCATCAAATGAGCAGTTCTTC. Protein: CASSTSGGPSNEQFF.

The chain is built from TRBV7-3 and TRBJ2-3; 10 nucleotides align to TRBD2. This CDR3 region has 15 residues. The V and J ends lost 2 bases and 5 bases, in that order; junction bases with no gene match: 4. CDR1 and CDR2 from the germline V gene are SGHTA and FQGTGA. The CDR3 DNA sequence: TGTGCCAGCAGCTTAGGAGCGGGAGGGATAGATACGCAGTATTTT. It translates to CASSLGAGGIDTQYF. The variable domain in full, with the rest retrieved from reference TRBV7-3 and TRBJ2-3, is GAGVSQTPSNKVTEKGKYVELRCDPISGHTALYWYRQSLGQGPEFLIYFQGTGAADDSGLPNDRFFAVRPEGSVSTLKIQRTERGDSAVYLCASSLGAGGIDTQYFGPGTRLTVL.

V usage is TRBV4-1 and J usage is TRBJ1-3; tentatively, D is TRBD1 (6 bases). The V gene lost 4 bases and the J gene lost 4 bases, with 11 bases spanning the gap. Germline-derived CDR1 and CDR2 are MGHRA and YSYEKL. The CDR3 loop spans 14 amino acids. Here the CDR3 reads CASSLTGQGNTIYF. Here the CDR3 DNA reads TGCGCCAGCAGCCTCACAGGGCAGGGAAACACCATATATTTT.

This chain connects TRBV4-2 to TRBJ2-2; 11 bases align to TRBD1. Germline CDR1 is LGHNA and CDR2 is YNFKEQ. J gave up 6 bases and V 0 bases, and 3 bases lay outside the gene matches. CDR3 size: 16 residues. As DNA, the CDR3 is TGTGCCAGCAGCCAAGATCAGGGACAGGGGGCCGGGGAGCTGTTTTTT. Translated, it gives CASSQDQGQGAGELFF.

The gene calls are TRBV13 and TRBJ2-7, with no clear D. CDR3 size: 15 residues. Looked up from germline, CDR1 is PRHDT and CDR2 is FYEKMQ (reference sequence). Trimming took 5 bases from V and 3 from J, leaving 17 bases between them. The CDR3 spells CASSPVLTPRYEQYF. In nucleotides, the CDR3 is TGTGCCAGCAGCCCGGTCCTGACCCCTCGCTACGAGCAGTACTTC. Full variable domain (rest looked up from reference TRBV13 and TRBJ2-7): AAGVIQSPRHLIKEKRETATLKCYPIPRHDTVYWYQQGPGQDPQFLISFYEKMQSDKGSIPDRFSAQQFSDYHSELNMSSLELGDSALYFCASSPVLTPRYEQYFGPGTRLTVT.